These 20 T cell receptor beta chains were sequenced from one sample in a study of shared clonotypes between healthy human individuals. Generated by immunoSEQ multiplex PCR, the TCRdb table keeps only in-frame clones and is missing some. The sample includes 2 million to 2.5 million clones, under 97% of them seen just once. The sample taken for sequencing was naive CD4+ T cells sorted from blood. The subset here: CD45RA+ positively selected. The receptors shown here come from a man aged 18 to 30 in good health.

V and J are TRBV19 and TRBJ1-6; D gene unclear. CDR1 is LNHDA and CDR2 is SQIVND in the germline V gene (reference sequence). This CDR3 spans 15 amino acids. V was pared by 5 bases and J by 5 bases, with 13 bases between. CDR3 protein: CASSAADRDNSPLHF. The CDR3 DNA follows: TGTGCCAGTAGTGCAGCGGACCGGGATAATTCACCCCTCCACTTT. The full variable domain, in which reference TRBV19 and TRBJ1-6 provide the parts outside the CDR3, is DGGITQSPKYLFRKEGQNVTLSCEQNLNHDAMYWYRQDPGQGLRLIYYSQIVNDFQKGDIAEGYSVSREKKESFPLTVTSAQKNPTAFYLCASSAADRDNSPLHFGNGTRLTVT.

This chain uses TRBV2 with TRBJ2-5; D gene uncertain. The CDR3 totals 14 residues. CDR1 and CDR2 from the germline V gene are SNHLY and FYNNEI. V lost 4 bases, J lost 0 bases, and 9 bases lay in between. CDR3 sequence: CASSGAAYQETQYF. The CDR3 DNA follows: TGTGCCAGCAGTGGGGCAGCGTACCAAGAGACCCAGTACTTC.

Here the CDR3 reads CASGSLQGRVNEQFF. The CDR3 nucleotides read TGTGCCAGCGGGTCATTACAGGGAAGGGTCAATGAGCAGTTCTTC. J is TRBJ2-1 and V is TRBV6-5, with D possibly being TRBD1 (6 bases). The length of the CDR3 is 15 residues. Germline values: CDR1 MNHEY, CDR2 SVGAGI. V was shortened by 8 bases and J by 6 bases, with 20 bases between the two germline ends.

This chain connects TRBV14 to TRBJ1-6, with a weak D call TRBD1 (5 bases). CDR3 length equals 17 residues. The V gene's germline CDR1 is SGHDN and CDR2 FVKESK. The ends were cut back, 3 bases at V and 0 bases at J, with 12 bases in the middle. In DNA, the CDR3 is TGTGCCAGCAGCCAGGGTTCAGGGAGCTCCTATAATTCACCCCTCCACTTT. Its protein product is CASSQGSGSSYNSPLHF.

The rearrangement joins TRBV27 to TRBJ2-2; tentative D call: TRBD1 (6 bases). The V end was cut by 4 bases, the J end by 4 bases, with 10 bases between. The germline V gene encodes CDR1 MNHEY and CDR2 SMNVEV (reference sequence). The CDR3 covers 14 residues. The CDR3 DNA sequence: TGTGCCAGCAGTTCCGGACAGATCACCGGGGAGCTGTTTTTT. Its translation: CASSSGQITGELFF.

The J gene is TRBJ1-5, the V gene TRBV6-1; possible D gene TRBD1, 6 bases. With 0 bases removed from V and 7 bases from J, the gap between germline ends came to 13 bases. CDR1 and CDR2 (germline): MNHNS, SASEGT. This CDR3 is 15 amino acids long. The CDR3 sequence is CASSEAVTGKQPQHF. The CDR3 nucleotides are TGTGCCAGCAGTGAAGCAGTCACAGGGAAACAGCCCCAGCATTTT.

V usage is TRBV18 and J usage is TRBJ1-2; D uncertain. V was pared by 2 bases and J by 5 bases, with 21 bases between. The germline CDR1 and CDR2 sequences are KGHSH and LQKENI. CDR3 length equals 17 residues. The CDR3 loop reads CASSPGVEVVHLYGYTF. The CDR3 nucleotides read TGTGCCAGCTCACCAGGAGTCGAGGTTGTTCATCTTTATGGCTACACCTTC.

The V gene is TRBV7-3, the J gene TRBJ2-1, with 7 positions matching TRBD1. Germline CDR1 is SGHTA and CDR2 is FQGTGA. J gave up 3 bases and V 4 bases, and 6 bases lay outside the gene matches. This CDR3 is built from 15 residues. The CDR3 loop is CASSSPGQSYNEQFF. The CDR3 bases are TGTGCCAGCAGCTCTCCGGGACAGAGCTACAATGAGCAGTTCTTC.

As to this clone: Other DNA sequences in this specimen translate into the identical CDR3. V and J are TRBV5-1 and TRBJ1-4; D is undetermined. Germline lookup yields CDR1 SGHRS and CDR2 YFSETQ. V lost 0 bases, J lost 8 bases, and 11 bases lay in between. The CDR3 covers 14 residues. The CDR3 coding sequence is TGCGCCAGCAGCTTGGAAGGGTCCGGGGAAAAACTGTTTTTT. Translating gives CASSLEGSGEKLFF.

The rearrangement links TRBV2 to TRBJ2-5; the D call may be TRBD1 or TRBD2 (5 bases each). Germline V gives CDR1 SNHLY, CDR2 FYNNEI. Deletions cut 2 bases from V and 2 bases from J, with 9 bases between. The CDR3 is 14 residues long. CDR3 bases: TGTGCCAGCAGTGAATGGGGGATGCAAGAGACCCAGTACTTC. Its translation: CASSEWGMQETQYF.

This chain joins TRBV4-1 and TRBJ1-4; 10 bases align to TRBD1. Germline V CDR1 and CDR2: MGHRA, YSYEKL. This CDR3 comprises 17 residues. The ends lost 1 base at V and 7 bases at J; junction bases unmatched: 9. The CDR3 bases are TGCGCCAGCAGCCAAGGGACAGGGGGATTATTGAGTGAAAAACTGTTTTTT. Translating it yields CASSQGTGGLLSEKLFF.

The V call is TRBV9, the J call TRBJ1-4, with a tentative D call TRBD1 (5 bases). Looked up from germline, CDR1 is SGDLS and CDR2 is YYNGEE. This CDR3 has 15 amino acids. V lost 0 bases to trimming and J lost 1 base, with 7 bases between them. Here the CDR3 reads CASSVGGKTNEKLFF. The CDR3 bases are TGTGCCAGCAGCGTAGGGGGGAAAACTAATGAAAAACTGTTTTTT.

The chain employs TRBV28 and TRBJ1-3; D possibly corresponds to TRBD1 (5 bases). V lost 3 bases, J lost 1 base, and 13 bases lay in between. The CDR3 has 16 amino acids. The germline CDR1 and CDR2 sequences are MDHEN and SYDVKM. CDR3 in amino acids: CASSLVPGTSGNTIYF. The DNA for the CDR3 is TGTGCCAGCAGTTTGGTCCCCGGGACGTCTGGAAACACCATATATTTT. Filled out from reference TRBV28 and TRBJ1-3, the complete variable domain reads DVKVTQSSRYLVKRTGEKVFLECVQDMDHENMFWYRQDPGLGLRLIYFSYDVKMKEKGDIPEGYSVSREKKERFSLILESASTNQTSMYLCASSLVPGTSGNTIYFGEGSWLTVV.

The V gene is TRBV7-2, the J gene TRBJ1-4; the D is unclear. The CDR3 extends over 15 amino acids. Deletions cut 0 bases from V and 7 bases from J, with 12 bases between. Germline V lookup: CDR1 SGHTA, CDR2 FQGNSA. The CDR3 coding sequence is TGTGCCAGCAGCTTAGCGCCCGGGGTTTTTGAAAAACTGTTTTTT. Its protein product is CASSLAPGVFEKLFF.

V usage is TRBV5-1 and J usage is TRBJ2-3; 12 bases map to TRBD1. Per the germline V gene, CDR1 is SGHRS and CDR2 is YFSETQ. J lost 11 bases, V lost 4 bases, and 11 bases had no gene match. The CDR3 is 15 residues long. CDR3 sequence (DNA): TGCGCCAGCAGCCCTCGGGACAGGGGGCCGGGGGAGCAGTATTTT. This codes for CASSPRDRGPGEQYF.

The rearrangement uses TRBV5-4 and TRBJ1-6, with D perhaps TRBD1 (5 bases). V shed 9 bases and J shed 5 bases, with 15 bases lying between them. CDR3 length: 14 amino acids. From germline, CDR1 is SGHNT and CDR2 YYREEE (reference sequence). Here the CDR3 reads CATDPRGNNSPLHF. The CDR3 DNA reads as TGTGCCACCGACCCCCGGGGGAATAATTCACCCCTCCACTTT.

The chain couples TRBV9 to TRBJ1-1; TRBD1 might be the D (6 bases). CDR3 length equals 17 residues. Germline CDR1 is SGDLS and CDR2 is YYNGEE. The V and J ends lost 0 bases and 1 base respectively, with 16 bases between them. CDR3 amino acids: CASSVALGGAGNTEAFF. The CDR3 bases are TGTGCCAGCAGCGTAGCTTTGGGGGGCGCGGGGAACACTGAAGCTTTCTTT.

The rearrangement links TRBV6-1 to TRBJ2-7; 10 nucleotides match TRBD2. The CDR3 is 15 residues long. The V segment lost 3 bases and the J segment 4 bases; nucleotides outside the gene matches: 6. The V gene's germline CDR1 is MNHNS and CDR2 SASEGT. CDR3 nucleotide sequence: TGTGCCAGCAGTGATCGGACTAGCGGAAAATACGAGCAGTACTTC. Encoded protein: CASSDRTSGKYEQYF.

This chain connects TRBV7-2 to TRBJ1-5, with D perhaps matching TRBD1 (6 bases). Trimming shortened V by 1 base and J by 0 bases, and 10 bases separated the two germline ends. This CDR3 has 16 amino acids. CDR1 SGHTA and CDR2 FQGNSA come from the germline V gene. The chain's CDR3 is CASSLEGQTSNQPQHF. For the CDR3, the DNA is TGTGCCAGCAGCTTAGAAGGACAGACTAGCAATCAGCCCCAGCATTTT.

The chain is built from TRBV2 and TRBJ2-1, with no clear D. V was shortened by 10 bases and J by 8 bases, with 21 bases between the two germline ends. The CDR3 loop spans 14 amino acids. CDR1 SNHLY and CDR2 FYNNEI come from the germline V gene. CDR3 sequence (DNA): TGTGCCATCACACCTCAGATTTACAATGATGAGCAGTTCTTC. It translates to CAITPQIYNDEQFF.